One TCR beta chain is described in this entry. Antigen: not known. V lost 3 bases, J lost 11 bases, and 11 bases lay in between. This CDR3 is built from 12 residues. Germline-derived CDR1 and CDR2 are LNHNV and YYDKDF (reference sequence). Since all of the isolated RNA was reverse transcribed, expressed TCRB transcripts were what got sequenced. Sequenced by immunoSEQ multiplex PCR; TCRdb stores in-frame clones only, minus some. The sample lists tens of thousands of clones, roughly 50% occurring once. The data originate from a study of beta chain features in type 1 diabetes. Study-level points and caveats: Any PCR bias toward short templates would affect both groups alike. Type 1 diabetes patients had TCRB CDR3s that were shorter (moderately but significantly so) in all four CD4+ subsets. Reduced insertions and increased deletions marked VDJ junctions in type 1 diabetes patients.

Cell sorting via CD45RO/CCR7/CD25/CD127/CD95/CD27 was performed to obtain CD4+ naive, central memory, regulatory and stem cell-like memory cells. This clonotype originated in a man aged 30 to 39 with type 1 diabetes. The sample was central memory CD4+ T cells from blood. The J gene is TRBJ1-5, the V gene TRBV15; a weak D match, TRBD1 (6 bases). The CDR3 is CATSRDDRSQHF. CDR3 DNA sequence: TGTGCCACCAGCAGGGACGACAGGTCCCAGCATTTT.